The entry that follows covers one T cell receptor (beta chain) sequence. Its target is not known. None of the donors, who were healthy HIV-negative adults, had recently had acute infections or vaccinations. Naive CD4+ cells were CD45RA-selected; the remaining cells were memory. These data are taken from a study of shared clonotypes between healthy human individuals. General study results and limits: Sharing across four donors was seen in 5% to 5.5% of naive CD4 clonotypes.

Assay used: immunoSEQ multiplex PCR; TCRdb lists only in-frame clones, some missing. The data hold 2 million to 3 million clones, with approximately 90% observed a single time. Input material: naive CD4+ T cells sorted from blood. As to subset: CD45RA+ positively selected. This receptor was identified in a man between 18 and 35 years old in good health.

In nucleotides, the CDR3 is TGTGCCAGCAGTGGACTAGCGGGGGGAGAGACCCAGTACTTC. It yields the protein CASSGLAGGETQYF. The V and J genes are TRBV27 and TRBJ2-5; 14 nucleotides agree with TRBD2. This CDR3 contains 14 residues. Trimming at V came to 5 bases and at J to 4 bases, leaving 0 bases not matched to a gene. Germline V gene data show CDR1 as MNHEY and CDR2 as SMNVEV (reference sequence).